One sample yielded the 4 T cell receptor beta chains listed below, sequenced in a study of blood T cell repertoires in COVID-19. Only in-frame clones appear in the TCRdb table, and some are missing; sequencing was by immunoSEQ multiplex PCR. Of about 270,000 clones in the sample, around 90% were seen once. The sample comprised peripheral blood. The receptors derive from a man aged 50 to 59 with acute or convalescent COVID-19.

J is TRBJ2-7 and V is TRBV4-2; 8 positions agree with TRBD2. V gave up 4 bases and J gave up 4 bases; unmatched junction bases: 9. The CDR3 spans 15 residues. Germline CDR1 LGHNA, CDR2 YNFKEQ. CDR3 sequence: CASSLSGGGQYEQYF. The CDR3 bases are TGTGCCAGCAGCCTTAGTGGCGGGGGGCAGTACGAGCAGTACTTC.

This clone was found once. The chain is built from TRBV2 and TRBJ1-2; tentative D call: TRBD1 (5 bases). The CDR3 consists of 13 residues. Germline V lookup: CDR1 SNHLY, CDR2 FYNNEI. V lost 5 bases, J lost 8 bases, and 15 bases lay in between. The CDR3 DNA is TGTGCCAGCAGTTTCCAGGGAAAAGGGGGCTACACCTTC. It codes for CASSFQGKGGYTF. The full variable domain, in which reference TRBV2 and TRBJ1-2 provide the parts outside the CDR3, is EPEVTQTPSHQVTQMGQEVILRCVPISNHLYFYWYRQILGQKVEFLVSFYNNEISEKSEIFDDQFSVERPDGSNFTLKIRSTKLEDSAMYFCASSFQGKGGYTFGSGTRLTVV.

V is TRBV3-1 (or the pseudogene TRBV3-2) and J is TRBJ2-1; 9 nucleotides line up with TRBD2. CDR1 and CDR2 from the germline V gene are LGHDT and YNNKEL (reference sequence). Germline trimming cut 4 bases from V and 4 bases from J; bases unmatched to any gene: 11. The CDR3 spans 17 residues. The CDR3: CASSRSQGLAGYNEQFF. CDR3 nucleotide sequence: TGTGCCAGCAGCCGCTCCCAGGGGCTAGCGGGGTACAATGAGCAGTTCTTC.

This chain joins TRBV27 and TRBJ1-2; 7 bases map to TRBD1. V lost 7 bases to trimming and J lost 8 bases; unmatched junction nucleotides: 10. The CDR3 runs 13 residues. Germline assignment: CDR1 MNHEY and CDR2 SMNVEV (reference sequence). The CDR3 sequence: CASKPAGTAGYTF. Here the CDR3 DNA reads TGTGCCAGCAAACCCGCCGGGACAGCCGGCTACACCTTC.